The 27 T cell receptor beta chains below all came from one sample that was sequenced in a study of T cells after posttransplantation cyclophosphamide. Clones were read by immunoSEQ multiplex PCR, and TCRdb kept only the in-frame ones, dropping some. The table includes roughly 12,000 clones, 85% to 95% detected once. The sequenced material came from naive CD8+ T cells sorted from PBMCs. The receptors were gathered from a man aged 25 to 45 in good health and a related stem cell transplant donor.

This chain connects TRBV7-3 to TRBJ2-1, with 7 bases lining up with TRBD2. This CDR3 contains 14 residues. CDR1 is SGHTA and CDR2 is FQGTGA in the germline V gene. Trimming took 4 bases from V and 4 from J; bases not matched to a gene: 4. In DNA form, the CDR3 reads TGTGCCAGCAGCTCTACGGGACTATACAATGAGCAGTTCTTC. Residues: CASSSTGLYNEQFF.

For the CDR3, the DNA is TGCAGTGGAGCCGGGGATACGCAGTATTTT. Amino acids: CSGAGDTQYF. The rearrangement joins TRBV20-1 to TRBJ2-3; D gene ambiguous. Germline V lookup: CDR1 DFQATT, CDR2 SNEGSKA (reference sequence). V shed 7 bases and J shed 6 bases, with 8 bases lying between them. The CDR3 sequence is 10 residues long.

The chain has TRBV4-3 and TRBJ2-1; tentatively, D is TRBD2 (5 bases). Germline CDR1 LGHNA, CDR2 YSLEER. The V end lost 0 bases, the J end lost 6 bases, and 9 bases lay between the germline ends. The CDR3 runs to 14 residues. CDR3 sequence reads: CASSQDWEFNEQFF. The CDR3 DNA sequence: TGCGCCAGCAGCCAAGATTGGGAGTTCAATGAGCAGTTCTTC.

V gene TRBV25-1 combines with J gene TRBJ1-6; 9 bases line up with TRBD1. Looked up from germline, CDR1 is MGHDK and CDR2 is SYGVNS. The trim removed 5 bases at V and 10 bases at J, leaving 6 bases unmatched. CDR3 size: 14 residues. CDR3 bases: TGTGCCAGCAGTAGTAGGACAGGGGTCTCACCCCTCCACTTT. It codes for CASSSRTGVSPLHF. Looking up the rest from reference TRBV25-1 and TRBJ1-6 gives the full variable domain: EADIYQTPRYLVIGTGKKITLECSQTMGHDKMYWYQQDPGMELHLIHYSYGVNSTEKGDLSSESTVSRIRTEHFPLTLESARPSHTSQYLCASSSRTGVSPLHFGNGTRLTVT.

This rearrangement joins TRBV7-3 to TRBJ1-1; D is undetermined. This CDR3 has 13 residues. V was clipped by 5 bases and J by 0 bases, with 7 bases between them. Germline V gene lookup returns CDR1 SGHTA and CDR2 FQGTGA. The CDR3 here is CASSTRMNTEAFF. The CDR3 DNA sequence: TGTGCCAGCAGCACTAGGATGAACACTGAAGCTTTCTTT.

The chain joins TRBV7-3 to TRBJ2-4, with TRBD1 as a possible D gene (6 bases). CDR1 SGHTA and CDR2 FQGTGA come from the germline V gene. This CDR3 region has 15 residues. The ends were cut back, 1 base at V and 7 bases at J, with 14 bases in the middle. CDR3 residues: CASSLIGAGDNIQYF. CDR3 DNA sequence: TGTGCCAGCAGCTTAATCGGGGCAGGGGATAACATTCAGTACTTC.

The chain is built from TRBV4-1 and TRBJ2-3; possible D gene TRBD1, 6 bases. Germline V gives CDR1 MGHRA, CDR2 YSYEKL. The V end was cut by 0 bases, the J end by 0 bases, with 13 bases between. The CDR3 is 17 residues long. CDR3 sequence (DNA): TGCGCCAGCAGCCAAGATAGCCCAGGGGCCAGCACAGATACGCAGTATTTT. Encoded protein: CASSQDSPGASTDTQYF.

The rearrangement links TRBV19 to TRBJ1-4; a weak D match, TRBD1 (6 bases). The CDR3 extends over 14 amino acids. Germline V lookup: CDR1 LNHDA, CDR2 SQIVND (reference sequence). V was clipped by 3 bases and J by 7 bases, with 12 bases between them. This CDR3 reads CASSIQGTGEKLFF. The CDR3 DNA reads as TGTGCCAGTAGTATCCAGGGGACCGGTGAAAAACTGTTTTTT.

This clone was seen more than once but under ten times. This rearrangement joins TRBV19 to TRBJ1-1, with D perhaps TRBD1 (6 bases). V was clipped by 6 bases and J by 1 base, with 12 bases between them. The germline gives CDR1 LNHDA, CDR2 SQIVND (reference sequence). This CDR3 comprises 14 residues. The CDR3, as DNA: TGTGCCAGTAGCCGGACAGAGCAGAACACTGAAGCTTTCTTT. This codes for CASSRTEQNTEAFF.

The genes are TRBV15 and TRBJ2-3, with TRBD2 as a possible D gene (5 bases). This CDR3 contains 14 residues. Germline V gene sequence: CDR1 LNHNV, CDR2 YYDKDF (reference sequence). The V gene lost 5 bases and the J gene lost 3 bases, with 12 bases spanning the gap. CDR3 sequence: CATSPRTGTDTQYF. CDR3 nucleotide sequence: TGTGCCACCAGCCCTCGGACGGGGACAGATACGCAGTATTTT.

This clone was detected once. The J gene is TRBJ2-7, the V gene TRBV9; 10 bases fit TRBD1. The length of the CDR3 is 15 residues. Germline V gene data show CDR1 as SGDLS and CDR2 as YYNGEE. V lost 4 bases, J lost 3 bases, and 7 bases stayed unmatched. CDR3 sequence: CASSPGQGTLYEQYF. The DNA for the CDR3 is TGTGCCAGCAGCCCGGGACAGGGGACACTCTACGAGCAGTACTTC.

For this clone: Relative to the germline gene, one junction end is altered; a read error may explain this. The chain has TRBV15 and TRBJ2-7, with D perhaps TRBD2 (5 bases). CDR3 length: 9 amino acids. Looked up from germline, CDR1 is LNHNV and CDR2 is YYDKDF (reference sequence). The CDR3: CRGRREQYF. In DNA form, the CDR3 reads TGCCGGGGAAGACGCGAGCAGTACTTC.

This sequence joins TRBV29-1 and TRBJ2-1; possible D gene TRBD2, 6 bases. The germline CDR1 and CDR2 sequences are SQVTM and ANQGSEA. The CDR3 runs to 14 residues. V was trimmed by 6 bases and J by 3 bases, leaving 15 bases between them. Here the CDR3 reads CSVPEGTIYNEQFF. The DNA for the CDR3 is TGCAGCGTCCCGGAGGGGACCATCTACAATGAGCAGTTCTTC.

The chain has TRBV28 and TRBJ1-5; D is possibly TRBD1 (5 bases). V shed 5 bases and J shed 7 bases, with 15 bases lying between them. The CDR3 totals 14 residues. Germline assignment: CDR1 MDHEN and CDR2 SYDVKM. CDR3: CASSDRAGRQPQHF. CDR3 DNA sequence: TGTGCCAGCAGTGACCGGGCAGGGCGACAGCCCCAGCATTTT.

The V call is TRBV19, the J call TRBJ2-7; unclear D gene. The germline V and J ends were trimmed by 5 bases and 1 base, with 9 bases remaining between them. The CDR3 extends over 13 amino acids. Germline lookup yields CDR1 LNHDA and CDR2 SQIVND (reference sequence). The CDR3 region is CASSFDSSYEQYF. DNA of the CDR3: TGTGCCAGTAGTTTTGACTCATCCTACGAGCAGTACTTC.

The gene calls are TRBV4-1 and TRBJ2-1; 7 bases match TRBD1. The germline V gene encodes CDR1 MGHRA and CDR2 YSYEKL. This CDR3 has 17 amino acids. V lost 5 bases, J lost 3 bases, and 13 bases stayed unmatched. The chain's CDR3 is CASSISAPGQLYNEQFF. The CDR3 DNA reads as TGCGCCAGCAGCATCAGTGCTCCGGGACAGCTCTACAATGAGCAGTTCTTC.

CDR3 sequence (DNA): TGTGCCAGCAGCCGGTTGAACACCGGGGAGCTGTTTTTT. Amino acid sequence: CASSRLNTGELFF. The chain recombines TRBV6-5 with TRBJ2-2; no reliable D call. In germline, CDR1 is MNHEY, CDR2 SVGAGI. V was cut by 6 bases and J by 1 base, with 6 bases left in between. The CDR3 length is 13 residues.

The chain employs TRBV9 and TRBJ2-1; 8 nucleotides agree with TRBD1. Trimming took 3 bases from V and 8 from J; bases not matched to a gene: 4. This CDR3 spans 13 amino acids. Per germline, CDR1 SGDLS and CDR2 YYNGEE. The CDR3 bases are TGTGCCAGCAGCGCGGGACAGGTCGATGAGCAGTTCTTC. Protein product: CASSAGQVDEQFF. The full variable domain, completed using reference TRBV9 and TRBJ2-1, is DSGVTQTPKHLITATGQRVTLRCSPRSGDLSVYWYQQSLDQGLQFLIQYYNGEERAKGNILERFSAQQFPDLHSELNLSSLELGDSALYFCASSAGQVDEQFFGPGTRLTVL.

The chain combines TRBV20-1 with TRBJ2-7; D gene unclear. The CDR3 sequence is 11 residues long. Germline V gene data show CDR1 as DFQATT and CDR2 as SNEGSKA (reference sequence). V lost 1 base to trimming and J lost 3 bases, with 4 bases between them. CDR3 loop: CSARVNYEQYF. In DNA, the CDR3 is TGCAGTGCTAGAGTCAACTACGAGCAGTACTTC.

This clone was detected only once. Mismatch with germline at one junction end may stem from a read error. The chain links TRBV25-1 to TRBJ2-2; perhaps TRBD1 as D (6 bases). Germline V gene lookup returns CDR1 MGHDK and CDR2 SYGVNS. This CDR3 is built from 11 residues. The CDR3 reads CTRGGPGELFF. DNA of the CDR3: TGTACCAGAGGGGGACCCGGGGAGCTGTTTTTT.

To note about this clone: The same CDR3 is also encoded by other DNA sequences in this sample. This chain connects TRBV7-2 to TRBJ2-1; TRBD1 agrees at 10 bases. Losses at the gene ends were 6 bases for V and 7 bases for J; bases not matched to a gene: 3. Per germline, CDR1 SGHTA and CDR2 FQGNSA. CDR3 length equals 13 residues. The CDR3 DNA is TGTGCCAGCAGTCGGGGACAGGGGAATGAGCAGTTCTTC. Protein: CASSRGQGNEQFF.

The chain has TRBV6-6 and TRBJ1-5; D call uncertain. V was pared by 5 bases and J by 1 base, with 12 bases between. In germline, CDR1 is MNHNY, CDR2 SVGAGI (reference sequence). The CDR3 contains 15 residues. CDR3 DNA: TGTGCCAGCAGTGGAGAGGGATTGAGCAATCAGCCCCAGCATTTT. Protein product: CASSGEGLSNQPQHF.

The V gene is TRBV9, the J gene TRBJ1-1; 9 nucleotides line up with TRBD1. This CDR3 contains 17 residues. V trimming: 4 bases; J trimming: 3 bases; junction bases outside the gene matches: 13. Germline assignment: CDR1 SGDLS and CDR2 YYNGEE. The CDR3 loop reads CASSPERGQGLDTEAFF. Written as DNA, the CDR3 is TGTGCCAGCAGCCCCGAGAGGGGACAGGGATTGGACACTGAAGCTTTCTTT.

The chain is built from TRBV19 and TRBJ1-5; a weak D match, TRBD1 (6 bases). Germline assignment: CDR1 LNHDA and CDR2 SQIVND (reference sequence). V lost 5 bases, J lost 0 bases, and 11 bases lay in between. The CDR3 runs to 15 residues. CDR3 DNA: TGTGCCAGTAGTTGGACAGAATATAGCAATCAGCCCCAGCATTTT. Translating gives CASSWTEYSNQPQHF.

CDR3 DNA sequence: TGTGCCAGCAGCGGCGGGACAGGGAATCACGAGCAGTACTTC. Residues: CASSGGTGNHEQYF. The chain links TRBV7-9 to TRBJ2-7, with 9 bases aligning to TRBD1. Germline loops: CDR1 SEHNR, CDR2 FQNEAQ (reference sequence). CDR3 length equals 14 residues. Trimming removed 5 bases from V and 5 bases from J; junction bases left unmatched: 7.

The chain joins TRBV27 to TRBJ2-7, with TRBD1 identical over 7 bases. The V segment lost 9 bases and the J segment 2 bases; nucleotides outside the gene matches: 10. The CDR3 is made up of 14 amino acids. CDR1 is MNHEY, CDR2 SMNVEV, per germline (reference sequence). CDR3 residues: CASLGLGQPYEQYF. Written as DNA, the CDR3 is TGTGCCAGTCTTGGATTGGGACAGCCCTACGAGCAGTACTTC.

The genes are TRBV28 and TRBJ1-1, with a possible D match to TRBD1 (6 bases). Germline-derived CDR1 and CDR2 are MDHEN and SYDVKM. This CDR3 region has 14 residues. Trimming pared 7 bases from V and 7 bases from J, leaving 19 bases between. The chain's CDR3 is CASTQGDEGVEAFF. The DNA for the CDR3 is TGTGCCAGCACTCAAGGAGATGAGGGGGTTGAAGCTTTCTTT.